The present entry profiles one TCR beta chain with its context. Its matching antigen is unknown. This sample was taken from a study of blood T cells in healthy people across ages. As for the study in general: About one barcoded TCR beta cDNA was captured per two T cells.

Trimming cost V 9 bases and J 2 bases, with 11 bases left between them. The CDR3 spans 12 residues. Germline-derived CDR1 and CDR2 are MNHEY and SVGEGT. Regarding the study as a whole: When one million T cells were used, diversity estimates were thought to be underestimates. The donors' CMV status was not determined, possibly confounding changes in expanded clonotypes.

Sample-barcoded 5' priming and a J-beta primer mix drove a second PCR of 7 to 11 cycles. TCRdb reprocessed the 5' RACE reads via MiXCR and lists one record per CDR3 protein. Of about 1.5 million distinct CDR3 sequences listed, less than 45% are singletons. This clonotype was obtained from a woman between 18 and 29 years old in good health. This chain connects TRBV6-2 or TRBV6-3 to TRBJ2-7; possibly TRBD1 for D (6 bases). The sample comprised blood. The CDR3 reads CASQTGAYEQYF. The CDR3 DNA follows: TGTGCCAGTCAGACAGGCGCCTACGAGCAGTACTTC.